This T cell receptor beta chain appears in the sequencing data of a study of graft-versus-host responses after intestinal transplantation. Intraepithelial and lamina propria lymphocytes were isolated from graft specimens. V shed 6 bases, J shed 6 bases, and the junction held 8 bases outside the gene matches. CDR1 MDHEN and CDR2 SYDVKM come from the germline V gene. This CDR3 comprises 15 residues. Profiling relied on immunoSEQ multiplex PCR, and the TCRdb table lists in-frame clones only, not all of them. This table holds 35,000 to 40,000 clones, about 85% found once. The material sequenced was ileum tissue, taken approximately 210 days after intestinal transplant. The chain carries TRBV28 and TRBJ1-4; 9 bases align to TRBD1. The TCR originated in a human patient who received an intestinal transplant, so some T cells may come from the graft donor. The CDR3 is CASRSPGTGYEKLFF. In DNA, the CDR3 is TGTGCCAGCAGGTCCCCCGGGACAGGGTATGAAAAACTGTTTTTT.